The rows below give T cell receptor beta chains drawn from one sample of a study of blood T cell repertoires in COVID-19. Method: immunoSEQ multiplex PCR; TCRdb's copy keeps in-frame clones and lacks some. The sample lists some 74,000 clones; under 85% were seen once. What was sequenced was peripheral blood. Receptor source: a woman aged 45-59 years with acute or convalescent COVID-19. Each CDR3 is given with its conserved first and last residue. The D gene is left open where the match is weak. Clone size is shown for a subset of rows, as once, few, many or a class of expanded clone.

size	length	V	D	J	DNA	CDR3
once	14	TRBV13	.	TRBJ2-7	TGTGCCAGCAGCCAGACTAGGAGAGACTACGAGCAGTACTTC	CASSQTRRDYEQYF
.	15	TRBV5-4	.	TRBJ2-1	TGTGCCAGCAGCTTGGACGGGACACCCTACAATGAGCAGTTCTTC	CASSLDGTPYNEQFF
.	15	TRBV27	TRBD1	TRBJ2-7	TGTGCCAGCACCCCCCGTGGGGACAGGGTGGCCGAGCAGTACTTC	CASTPRGDRVAEQYF
.	17	TRBV5-5	TRBD1	TRBJ2-6	TGTGCCAGCAGCCTGGACAGGGGGCTCTCTGGGGCCAACGTCCTGACTTTC	CASSLDRGLSGANVLTF
.	17	TRBV7-9	TRBD1	TRBJ2-1	TGTGCCAGCAGCTTAGCGGCGCGGACAGGGGGCTACAATGAGCAGTTCTTC	CASSLAARTGGYNEQFF
few	15	TRBV5-4	TRBD2	TRBJ2-7	TGTGCCAGCAGGGACCCTAGCGGGGGGGCGCACGAGCAGTACTTC	CASRDPSGGAHEQYF
few	15	TRBV28	TRBD2	TRBJ2-1	TGTGCCAGCAGTTTTCGGGCTAGCGGGAGTGATGAGCAGTTCTTC	CASSFRASGSDEQFF
.	11	TRBV27	.	TRBJ1-1	TGTGCCAGCGAGGAGAACACTGAAGCTTTCTTT	CASEENTEAFF
.	16	TRBV4-3	.	TRBJ2-7	TGCGCCAGCAGCCAAGATGCGTCGGGACGGGGGTACGAGCAGTACTTC	CASSQDASGRGYEQYF
many	14	TRBV11-2	.	TRBJ1-5	TGTGCCAGCAGCTTAGGACTTAGCAATCAGCCCCAGCATTTT	CASSLGLSNQPQHF
.	13	TRBV12-3/TRBV12-4	.	TRBJ1-6	TGTGCCAGCAGTTCAGGGATGGATTCACCCCTCCACTTT	CASSSGMDSPLHF
.	15	TRBV11-2	.	TRBJ2-1	TGTGCCAGCAGCACCCCCCTGCGGGGCCTCAATGAGCAGTTCTTC	CASSTPLRGLNEQFF
.	16	TRBV5-1	TRBD1	TRBJ1-2	TGCGCCAGCAGCTCCACGGGACAGGGGGGAATCTATGGCTACACCTTC	CASSSTGQGGIYGYTF
.	15	TRBV7-2	.	TRBJ2-1	TGTGCCAGCAGCCCGAACGATTGGCGGCCATATGAGCAGTTCTTC	CASSPNDWRPYEQFF
.	16	TRBV9	TRBD2	TRBJ2-3	TGTGCCAGCAGCGTGGGGACTAGCGGAAGCACAGATACGCAGTATTTT	CASSVGTSGSTDTQYF
few	13	TRBV28	.	TRBJ2-3	TGTGCCAGCAATAGTCGAGGGTCGGATACGCAGTATTTT	CASNSRGSDTQYF
.	12	TRBV10-3	TRBD1	TRBJ1-2	TGTGCCATCCAGGGACAGGGCAGTGGCTACACCTTC	CAIQGQGSGYTF
.	17	TRBV5-8	TRBD2	TRBJ2-5	TGTGCCAGCAGCTTGACGAGGGCGGGAGCCCTCCAAGAGACCCAGTACTTC	CASSLTRAGALQETQYF
.	13	TRBV6-5	TRBD2	TRBJ2-7	TGTGCCACAGCTAAAAGCGGGAGTTACGAGCAGTACTTC	CATAKSGSYEQYF
few	16	TRBV4-1	TRBD1	TRBJ1-2	TGCGCCAGCAGCCTTGGACCGGGACAGGGAGGCTATGGCTACACCTTC	CASSLGPGQGGYGYTF
.	13	TRBV25-1	TRBD1	TRBJ1-4	TGTGCCAGCAGGGACAGGGGAGCGGAAAAACTGTTTTTT	CASRDRGAEKLFF
.	14	TRBV5-4	TRBD1	TRBJ1-6	TGTGCCAGCAGCTTGGACAGGGGGTATTCACCCCTCCACTTT	CASSLDRGYSPLHF
.	13	TRBV18	TRBD1	TRBJ2-5	TGTGCCAGCTCCTCAAAGGGGGCGGAGACCCAGTACTTC	CASSSKGAETQYF
.	13	TRBV30	.	TRBJ1-6	TGTGCCTGGACGCCTCAGGGAAATTCACCCCTCCACTTT	CAWTPQGNSPLHF
.	14	TRBV5-4	.	TRBJ1-2	TGTGCCAGCAGCTTGGAGGCAGGATACTATGGCTACACCTTC	CASSLEAGYYGYTF
few	16	TRBV15	TRBD2	TRBJ2-3	TGTGCCACCAGCACAAAAAGCGGGAGTGACACAGATACGCAGTATTTT	CATSTKSGSDTDTQYF
.	13	TRBV6-5	.	TRBJ1-1	TGTGCCAGCACCCGGGGTTTGAACACTGAAGCTTTCTTT	CASTRGLNTEAFF
.	14	TRBV10-3	TRBD1	TRBJ1-5	TGTGCCATCAGCGGGACAGCCTCCAATCAGCCCCAGCATTTT	CAISGTASNQPQHF
few	15	TRBV7-2	TRBD2	TRBJ2-7	TGTGCCAGCAGCCCCCTTCTAGCGGGGGCGACCGAGCAGTACTTC	CASSPLLAGATEQYF
.	12	TRBV7-2	.	TRBJ1-3	TGTGCCAGCAGCGATTACAGAAACACCATATATTTT	CASSDYRNTIYF
.	15	TRBV19	TRBD2	TRBJ2-2	TGTGCCAGTAGCAAGGCTAGCGGAGACACCGGGGAGCTGTTTTTT	CASSKASGDTGELFF
.	13	TRBV2	TRBD1	TRBJ1-3	TGTGCCAGCAGTCAGGACAGGGCGTACACCATATATTTT	CASSQDRAYTIYF
.	12	TRBV20-1	.	TRBJ2-1	TGCAGTGCTAGTGGGGGGCAGGGCGAGCAGTTCTTC	CSASGGQGEQFF
.	15	TRBV7-2	.	TRBJ1-5	TGTGCCAGCAGCCCCGTGGGGGGGCGAGATCAGCCCCAGCATTTT	CASSPVGGRDQPQHF
few	15	TRBV6-4	.	TRBJ2-3	TGTGCCAGCAGTGACTCGCCGAGTAGCACAGATACGCAGTATTTT	CASSDSPSSTDTQYF
.	16	TRBV7-6	.	TRBJ1-1	TGTGCCAGCAGCCCCGAGACGGGGGGCGTCTACACTGAAGCTTTCTTT	CASSPETGGVYTEAFF
.	13	TRBV25-1	.	TRBJ1-6	TGTGCCAGCAGTTTACAGGAAAGTTCACCCCTCCACTTT	CASSLQESSPLHF
.	12	TRBV7-2	.	TRBJ2-2	TGTGCCAGCAGCTTAGTAGTCGGGGAGCTGTTTTTT	CASSLVVGELFF